Detailed here is one T cell receptor beta chain. Profiled with immunoSEQ multiplex PCR; TCRdb holds only in-frame clones, not every one. The sample lists about 180,000 clones; roughly nine tenths were seen once. This entry belongs to a study of control samples from healthy donors and cancer patients. CDR3 length: 14 amino acids. CDR1 is SGHAT, CDR2 FQNNGV, per germline. The junction had 3 bases not matched to a gene; V was cut back by 5 bases and J by 3 bases. V and J are TRBV11-2 and TRBJ2-7; 11 bases map to TRBD2. The receptor was isolated from a man aged 30 to 45 in good health. Sequences were obtained from blood. CDR3 loop: CASSPGTSGYEQYF. CDR3 in DNA: TGTGCCAGCAGCCCTGGGACTAGCGGCTACGAGCAGTACTTC.